Sequencing of this T cell receptor beta chain was carried out in a study of cytomegalovirus exposure and HLA in healthy donors. Germline CDR1 reads MRHNA; CDR2 reads SNTAGT. This CDR3 contains 16 residues. The V gene lost 8 bases and the J gene lost 3 bases, with 20 bases spanning the gap. A multiplex PCR was run with 60 Vbeta primers and 13 Jbeta primers. Generated by immunoSEQ multiplex PCR, the TCRdb table keeps only in-frame clones and is missing some. The table shows roughly 80,000 clones, with roughly 65% occurring only once. Sequenced sample: PBMCs. The rearrangement joins TRBV6-4 to TRBJ1-5; TRBD1 might be the D (5 bases). This TCR was sampled from a male donor in good health and CMV-seropositive. The DNA for the CDR3 is TGTGCCAGCGCTACCCTATGGCAGGGCTCCAATCAGCCCCAGCATTTT. This sequence encodes CASATLWQGSNQPQHF.